Described below is a single T cell receptor (beta chain) sequence and its context. The antigen is unknown. These data belong to a study of cytomegalovirus exposure and HLA in healthy donors. General study points: In the 120 or so validation repertoires, 85% to 95% of cluster scores exceeded 0, per a later analysis.

This CDR3 comprises 14 residues. The V segment lost 6 bases and the J segment 0 bases; nucleotides outside the gene matches: 4. The germline gives CDR1 SQVTM, CDR2 ANQGSEA. The assay was immunoSEQ multiplex PCR, and TCRdb's table has in-frame clones only and misses some. The sample carries approximately 120,000 clones, roughly 95% recorded once. This TCR derives from a man between 18 and 29 years old in good health and CMV-seronegative. Sequencing was performed on PBMCs. V is TRBV29-1 and J is TRBJ1-4, with TRBD1 matching over 7 bases. The CDR3 coding sequence is TGCAGCGTGCCTCAGGGGGCAACTAATGAAAAACTGTTTTTT. Translation gives CSVPQGATNEKLFF.